The clone carrying this T cell receptor (beta chain) was counted only a few times. TCRdb analysed the PCR reads with MiXCR anew, one entry per CDR3 protein. The sample lists tens of thousands of distinct CDR3 sequences, about a sixth occurring once. Germline-derived CDR1 and CDR2 are DFQATT and SNEGSKA (reference sequence). The CDR3 has 15 amino acids. Trimming stripped 0 bases from V and 1 base from J, with 11 bases between. The data belong to a study of molecular identifiers for immune sequencing clone quantification. The sample was naive CD8+ T cells from blood, with Jurkat cell RNA spiked in. The sample's subset: FACS-sorted CD8+CD4-CCR7+CD45RA+ naive T cells. The source is a human donor in good health. Some libraries in this study had Jurkat cell RNA spiked in. The chain has TRBV20-1 and TRBJ2-3; the D gene is possibly TRBD2 (6 bases). The CDR3 nucleotides are TGCAGTGCTAGAGATTTAGTAGCGGGCACAGATACGCAGTATTTT. Protein: CSARDLVAGTDTQYF.